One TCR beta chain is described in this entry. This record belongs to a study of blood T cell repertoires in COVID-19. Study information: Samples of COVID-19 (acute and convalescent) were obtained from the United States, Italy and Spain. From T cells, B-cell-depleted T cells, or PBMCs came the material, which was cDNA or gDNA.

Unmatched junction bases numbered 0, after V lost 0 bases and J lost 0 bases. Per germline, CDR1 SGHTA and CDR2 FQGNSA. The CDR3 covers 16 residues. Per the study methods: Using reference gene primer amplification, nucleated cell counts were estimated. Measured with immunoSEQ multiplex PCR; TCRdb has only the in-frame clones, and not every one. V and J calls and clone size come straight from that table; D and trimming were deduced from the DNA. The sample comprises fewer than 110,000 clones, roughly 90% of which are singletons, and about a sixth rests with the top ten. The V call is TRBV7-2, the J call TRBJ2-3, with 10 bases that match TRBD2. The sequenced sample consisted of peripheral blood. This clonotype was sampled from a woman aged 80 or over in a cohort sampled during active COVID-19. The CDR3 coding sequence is TGTGCCAGCAGCTTAGCGACTAGCGGGAGCACAGATACGCAGTATTTT. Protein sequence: CASSLATSGSTDTQYF.